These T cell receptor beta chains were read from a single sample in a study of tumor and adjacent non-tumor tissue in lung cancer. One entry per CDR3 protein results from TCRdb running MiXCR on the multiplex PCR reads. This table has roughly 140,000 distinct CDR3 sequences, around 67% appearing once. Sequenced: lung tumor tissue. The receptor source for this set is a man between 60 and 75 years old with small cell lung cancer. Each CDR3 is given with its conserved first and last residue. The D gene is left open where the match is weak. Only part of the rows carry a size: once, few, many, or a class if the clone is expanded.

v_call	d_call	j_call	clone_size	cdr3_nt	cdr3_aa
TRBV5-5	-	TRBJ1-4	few	TGTGCCAGCAGCCTGGTTGCCGGTAATGAAAAACTGTTTTTT	CASSLVAGNEKLFF
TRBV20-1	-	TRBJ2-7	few	TGCAGTGCTAGAGGGGGAATAGGACTCTACGAGCAGTACTTC	CSARGGIGLYEQYF
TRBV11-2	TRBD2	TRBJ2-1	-	TGTGCCAGTGGCTCGGATCCCGGGACTAGGAGCAATGAGCAGTTCTTC	CASGSDPGTRSNEQFF
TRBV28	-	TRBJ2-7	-	TGTGCCAGCAGTTTACAAGACACCTTCTACGAGCAGTACTTC	CASSLQDTFYEQYF
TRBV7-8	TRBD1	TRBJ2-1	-	TGTGTCAGCAGTCCGGGACAGGCATCCTACAATGAACAGTTCTTC	CVSSPGQASYNEQFF
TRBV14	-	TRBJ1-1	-	TGTGCCAGCAGCCAAGTTCGGGTGTCTGAAGCTTTCTTT	CASSQVRVSEAFF
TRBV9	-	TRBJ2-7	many	TGTGCCAGCAGCGGGGAGTCCCACGAGCAGTACTTC	CASSGESHEQYF
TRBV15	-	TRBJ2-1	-	TGTACCACCAGCAGAGCAACGGGAGAGCAGTTCTTC	CTTSRATGEQFF
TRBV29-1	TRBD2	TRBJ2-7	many	TGCAGCGTCTCGACTAGCCCATACTACGAGCAGTACTTC	CSVSTSPYYEQYF
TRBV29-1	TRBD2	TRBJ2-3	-	TGCAGCGTCGTCCGGTTTGTTGGCGGGAGAACAGATACGCAGTATTTT	CSVVRFVGGRTDTQYF
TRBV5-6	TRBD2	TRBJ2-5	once	TGTGCTAGCACCTTGAAACTAGCGGGAGTCGAGACCCAGTACTTC	CASTLKLAGVETQYF
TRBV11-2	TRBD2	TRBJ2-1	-	TGTGCCAGCAGCTCCTCGGGACTAGGGGGATGGGTTGAGGAGTTCTTC	CASSSSGLGGWVEEFF
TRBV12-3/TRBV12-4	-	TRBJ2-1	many	TGTGCCAGCAGGGCGCGGGATGAGCAGTTCTTC	CASRARDEQFF
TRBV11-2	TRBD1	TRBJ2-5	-	TGTGCCAGCAGCCCCCCGGACAGGGTAGAAGGGACCCAGTACTTC	CASSPPDRVEGTQYF
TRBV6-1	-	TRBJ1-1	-	TGTGCCAGCAGTTACTTGGATTCAGAGAAAGCTTTCTTT	CASSYLDSEKAFF
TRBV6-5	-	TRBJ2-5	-	TGTGCCAGCAGTACCCGACAGGCGGAAGAGACCCTGTACTTC	CASSTRQAEETLYF
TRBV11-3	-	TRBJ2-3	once	TGTGCCAGAAGCCTCGGACGCTCTAGCAGAGATACGCAGTATTTT	CARSLGRSSRDTQYF
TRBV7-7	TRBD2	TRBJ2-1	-	TGTGCTAGCAGCGCCGGGACTAGCGGGAGGGTTGGTGAGCAGTTCTTC	CASSAGTSGRVGEQFF
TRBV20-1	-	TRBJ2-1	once	TGCAGTCCTAGGGGGGATTACAATGAGCAGTTCTTC	CSPRGDYNEQFF
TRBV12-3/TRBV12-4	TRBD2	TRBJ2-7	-	TGTGCCTACAGTTTAAGGAGTGGGACAGGACTAGCGGGAGATCGGACCTACGAGCAGTACTTC	CAYSLRSGTGLAGDRTYEQYF
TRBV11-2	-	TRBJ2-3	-	TGTGCCAGCAGTTCTCGGACCAGCACAGATGCGCAGTATTTT	CASSSRTSTDAQYF
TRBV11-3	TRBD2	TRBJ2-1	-	TGTGCCAGCAGCTCGGGACTAGAGGAAGGGCCATACAATGAGCAGTTCTTC	CASSSGLEEGPYNEQFF
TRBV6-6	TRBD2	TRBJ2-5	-	TGTACCAGCGAGCGGGAGTCCCAAGAGACCCAATACTTC	CTSERESQETQYF
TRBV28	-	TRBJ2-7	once	TGTGCCAGCAGTTTAAGCAGCGTGAGGCACGAGCAGTACTTC	CASSLSSVRHEQYF
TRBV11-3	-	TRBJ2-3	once	TGTGTCAGCAGTAAATGGGACCTCACAGGTACGCAGTATTTT	CVSSKWDLTGTQYF
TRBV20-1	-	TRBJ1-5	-	TGCAGTGCTAGTACGGGGGGCACTCAGCCCCAGCATTTT	CSASTGGTQPQHF
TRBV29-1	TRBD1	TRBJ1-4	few	TGCAGCGCGCAGGGGGCTGCTAATGAAAAACTGTTTTTT	CSAQGAANEKLFF